This T cell receptor (beta chain) was identified during a study of OX40 agonist ivuxolimab in advanced cancers. Background on the study: Ivuxolimab is an agonistic anti-OX40 (CD134) antibody, and patients were treated with it. Every 2 weeks, ivuxolimab was infused into the patients intravenously at between 0.01 and 10 mg/kg.

Patients who had autoimmune disease history or got systemic immunosuppression were left out. The CDR3 extends over 15 amino acids. The V gene's germline CDR1 is WSHSY and CDR2 SAAADI. Generated by immunoSEQ multiplex PCR, the TCRdb table keeps only in-frame clones and is missing some. The data contain about 47,000 clones, around 85% of them seen just once; the ten biggest clones take up more than 13%. The sequence came from an adult with an advanced solid tumor such as melanoma, head and neck, liver or kidney cancer. Source: CD4+ or CD8+ T cells sorted from blood, taken in a trial of the OX40 agonist ivuxolimab. This rearrangement joins TRBV10-2 to TRBJ2-5, with 7 positions matching TRBD2. The end of the DNA aligns better with TRBJ2-7, so the J call may be wrong. The CDR3 reads CASSGGGGFSYEQYF. The CDR3 coding sequence is TGCGCCAGCAGTGGCGGGGGTGGTTTTTCATACGAGCAGTACTTC.